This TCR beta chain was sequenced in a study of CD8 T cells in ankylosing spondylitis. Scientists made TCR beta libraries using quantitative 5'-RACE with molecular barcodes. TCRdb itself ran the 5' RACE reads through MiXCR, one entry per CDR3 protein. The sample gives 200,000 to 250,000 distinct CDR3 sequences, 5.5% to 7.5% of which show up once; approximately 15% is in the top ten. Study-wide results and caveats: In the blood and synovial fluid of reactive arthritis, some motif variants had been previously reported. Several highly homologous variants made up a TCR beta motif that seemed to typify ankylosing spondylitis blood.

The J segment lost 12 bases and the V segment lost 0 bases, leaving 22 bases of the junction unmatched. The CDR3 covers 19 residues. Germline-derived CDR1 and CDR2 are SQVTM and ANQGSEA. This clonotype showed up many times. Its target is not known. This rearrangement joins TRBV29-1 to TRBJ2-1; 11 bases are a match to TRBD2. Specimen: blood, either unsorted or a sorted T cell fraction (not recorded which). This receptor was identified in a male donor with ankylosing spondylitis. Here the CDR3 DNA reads TGCAGCGTTGAAGATCTGGGGCTAGCGGGAGGTACCGCCCAAGGAAGGCAGTTCTTC. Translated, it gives CSVEDLGLAGGTAQGRQFF.